This is a list of T cell receptor beta chains from one sample in a study of tumor-infiltrating lymphocytes in primary liver carcinoma. TCRdb passed the multiplex PCR reads through MiXCR, listing each CDR3 protein once. The table includes 100,000 or so distinct CDR3 sequences, approximately 80% detected once. Sequencing was carried out using liver tumor tissue from sampling region 3. Receptor source: a man aged 35 to 55 with primary liver carcinoma and hepatitis B virus infection. Both conserved end residues are part of each CDR3. A D gene is named only where the DNA matches it firmly. Rows give clone size only sometimes, using once, few, many, or a class for an expanded clone.

d_call clone_size j_call v_call cdr3_aa cdr3_nt
TRBD2 . TRBJ2-3 TRBV13 CTSSRRLAGGPTQYF TGTACCAGCAGCCGCCGACTAGCGGGAGGCCCTACGCAGTATTTT
TRBD1 . TRBJ2-1 TRBV12-3/TRBV12-4 CASSLRGQGEQLF TGTGCCAGTAGTTTGAGGGGACAGGGGGAGCAGCTCTTC
TRBD1 few TRBJ1-2 TRBV7-9 CASRRDRGFHGYTF TGTGCCAGCAGACGGGACAGGGGGTTCCATGGCTACACCTTC
. . TRBJ2-1 TRBV5-6 CASISNLQGRGYNEQFF TGTGCCAGCATCTCGAACCTACAGGGGCGGGGATACAATGAGCAGTTCTTC
. . TRBJ2-1 TRBV10-2 CASTRSTNERFF TGTGCCAGCACCAGGAGCACAAATGAGCGGTTCTTC
. . TRBJ2-1 TRBV5-1 CVNSFRRGIDEQFF TGCGTCAACAGCTTCCGTCGCGGGATTGATGAGCAGTTCTTC
. . TRBJ2-2 TRBV4-1 CVSSQEGGRWGREPFF TGCGTCAGCAGCCAAGAAGGGGGGAGATGGGGCAGGGAGCCGTTTTTT
. many TRBJ2-1 TRBV5-6 CASSFKGEGRYNEQFF TGTGCCAGCAGCTTTAAGGGGGAGGGCCGGTACAATGAGCAGTTCTTC
. . TRBJ1-1 TRBV30 CAGSSGDRAFF TGTGCCGGGAGTTCGGGCGATAGGGCTTTCTTT
. few TRBJ2-7 TRBV29-1 CSVRNTYEQYF TGCAGCGTACGGAACACTTACGAGCAGTACTTC
TRBD2 . TRBJ2-4 TRBV6-2/TRBV6-3 CASSRRGGENTQYF TGTGCCAGCAGTCGCCGGGGGGGCGAAAATACTCAATACTTC
. . TRBJ2-2 TRBV12-3/TRBV12-4 CTSSPRESGELFF TGTACGAGCAGCCCCCGGGAGTCCGGGGAGCTGTTTTTT
TRBD1 . TRBJ1-1 TRBV6-5 CASSVTGMETEAFF TGTGCCAGCAGTGTGACAGGGATGGAAACTGAAGCTTTCTTT
. many TRBJ2-7 TRBV6-6 CASSYGLGGLGDEQYF TGTGCCAGCAGTTACGGGTTGGGGGGCCTAGGCGACGAGCAGTACTTC
. . TRBJ2-1 TRBV19 CASSPVVTLNEQFF TGTGCCAGTAGTCCCGTTGTAACTCTCAATGAGCAGTTCTTC
. . TRBJ1-5 TRBV5-6 CTSSLGGVNQPQHF TGTACCAGCAGCTTGGGGGGGGTAAATCAGCCCCAGCATTTT
. . TRBJ2-2 TRBV29-1 CSDVVGIVNTGELFF TGCAGCGATGTAGTGGGAATCGTGAACACCGGGGAGCTGTTTTTT